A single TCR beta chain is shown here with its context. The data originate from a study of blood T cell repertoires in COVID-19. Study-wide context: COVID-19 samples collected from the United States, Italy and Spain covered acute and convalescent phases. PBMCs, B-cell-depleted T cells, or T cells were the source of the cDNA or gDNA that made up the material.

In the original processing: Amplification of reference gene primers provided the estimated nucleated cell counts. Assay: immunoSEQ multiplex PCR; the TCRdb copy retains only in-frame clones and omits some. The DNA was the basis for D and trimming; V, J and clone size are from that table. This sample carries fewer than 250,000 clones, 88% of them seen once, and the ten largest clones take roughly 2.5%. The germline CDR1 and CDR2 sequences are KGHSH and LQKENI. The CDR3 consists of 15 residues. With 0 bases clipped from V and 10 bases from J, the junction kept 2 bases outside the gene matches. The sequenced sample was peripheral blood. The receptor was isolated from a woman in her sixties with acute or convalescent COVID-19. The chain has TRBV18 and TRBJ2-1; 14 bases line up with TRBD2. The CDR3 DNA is TGTGCCAGCTCACCACCCGGGACTAGCGGGGGCGAGCAGTTCTTC. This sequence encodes CASSPPGTSGGEQFF.